A selection of T cell receptor beta chains follows, all from one sample in a study of blood T cell repertoires in COVID-19. The table came from immunoSEQ multiplex PCR; TCRdb's copy has only in-frame clones and leaves some out. This table has about 150,000 clones, less than 90% appearing once. Specimen: peripheral blood. All receptors derive from a woman in her 70s with acute or convalescent COVID-19. Both conserved end residues are part of each CDR3. D genes are given only for firm matches. A row's size may be missing; if present it is once, few, many or a size class.

NA	TRBJ2-1	TRBV9	NA	TGTGCCAGCAGCGTATTACCCCTGGACAGCCCGAGCTCCTACAATGAGCAGTTCTTC	CASSVLPLDSPSSYNEQFF
NA	TRBJ1-1	TRBV6-5	NA	TGTGCCAGCAGTTATCAGGGTATGGGGAACACTGAAGCTTTCTTT	CASSYQGMGNTEAFF
NA	TRBJ1-1	TRBV19	NA	TGTGCCAGTAGTATAGGGATGGGGGCGGTTGCTTTCTTT	CASSIGMGAVAFF
NA	TRBJ1-1	TRBV10-3	NA	TGTGCCTCAGGGAGGGCTGTGAACACTGAAGCTTTCTTT	CASGRAVNTEAFF
TRBD1	TRBJ1-6	TRBV30	NA	TGTGCCTGGAGTGGTACCACAGGGACAGGCTTGTTCCACTTT	CAWSGTTGTGLFHF
NA	TRBJ1-3	TRBV27	NA	TGTGCCAGCGCAAACTCCCCTCAGGGAGGTGGAAACACCATATATTTT	CASANSPQGGGNTIYF
NA	TRBJ1-6	TRBV30	few	TGTGCCTGGAGTGAGGACGGGAGCTCCTATAATTCACCCCTCCACTTT	CAWSEDGSSYNSPLHF
TRBD2	TRBJ2-1	TRBV5-1	once	TGCGCCAGCAGCCGTACTAGCGGGGGGAGCTCCTACAATGAGCAGTTCTTC	CASSRTSGGSSYNEQFF
TRBD2	TRBJ2-6	TRBV27	NA	TGTGCCAGCGCACCCCACAGCGGGAAAAGCTCTGGGGCCAACGTCCTGACTTTC	CASAPHSGKSSGANVLTF
TRBD1	TRBJ1-2	TRBV5-1	NA	TGCGCCAGCAGCTTCGAACAGGGGCGCTATAACTATGGCTACACCTTC	CASSFEQGRYNYGYTF
TRBD2	TRBJ2-3	TRBV27	NA	TGTGCCACCACGACTAGCGGAGGCACAGATACGCAGTATTTT	CATTTSGGTDTQYF
NA	TRBJ1-1	TRBV9	NA	TGTGCCAGCAGCGGAGGGCCGATATGGGGCAGGGGAAACACTGAAGCTTTCTTT	CASSGGPIWGRGNTEAFF
NA	TRBJ1-1	TRBV10-3	NA	TGTGCCATCAGTAAGGCAGGGATTGAAGCTTTCTTT	CAISKAGIEAFF
NA	TRBJ2-7	TRBV5-1	NA	TGCGCCAGCAGCTTGCCAGGGATCTCCTACGAGCAGTACTTC	CASSLPGISYEQYF
NA	TRBJ2-6	TRBV27	NA	TGTGCCAGCAGTTTAGGATTGAGAGGAGCTGGGGCCAACGTCCTGACTTTC	CASSLGLRGAGANVLTF
TRBD1	TRBJ1-1	TRBV7-9	NA	TGTGCCAGCAGCAGACGACAGGGGCTCACGAACACTGAAGCTTTCTTT	CASSRRQGLTNTEAFF
NA	TRBJ1-2	TRBV6-2/TRBV6-3	once	TGTGCCAGCAGTTCACAGGGTCGGAGCTATGGCTACACCTTC	CASSSQGRSYGYTF
NA	TRBJ2-1	TRBV4-1	NA	TGCGCCAGCAGCCAAGACTCGGGCGGGGCCCCCTCCTACAATGAGCAGTTCTTC	CASSQDSGGAPSYNEQFF
NA	TRBJ1-2	TRBV14	NA	TGTGCCAGCAGCCAAGGTCCGGGGAACTATGGCTACACCTTC	CASSQGPGNYGYTF